Below, 26 T cell receptor beta chains from the same sample are listed, as sequenced in a study of regulatory T cells in long-lasting Graves disease. CDR3 regions were amplified by Arm-PCR using iRepertoire HTBI primers to build TCR beta libraries. TCRdb re-derived calls from the multiplex PCR reads in MiXCR, one entry per CDR3 protein. The table includes 530,000 or so distinct CDR3 sequences, about 14% detected once. Time point: newly diagnosed GD, antithyroid drugs for less than 3 months. Researchers made the TCR library from RNA that was extracted from PBMCs. The sample was also reused in another study, on T cells in Graves' hyperthyroidism and ophthalmopathy.

The sequenced sample was peripheral blood mononuclear cells (PBMCs), obtained at new diagnosis, from a patient treated with antithyroid drugs. These receptors came from a man aged 25 to 45 with Graves disease.

This clonotype was counted at least ten times. The gene calls are TRBV13 and TRBJ1-6; no definite D call. Germline values: CDR1 PRHDT, CDR2 FYEKMQ (reference sequence). V lost 0 bases and J lost 8, with 8 bases in between. The CDR3 is 14 residues long. The CDR3 DNA reads TGTGCCAGCAGCTTAGGACGGGGTGATTCACCCCTCCACTTT. It specifies CASSLGRGDSPLHF.

This clonotype occurred many times. V usage is TRBV11-2 and J usage is TRBJ2-7; D remains ambiguous. The CDR3 is 12 amino acids. Germline CDR1 and CDR2: SGHAT and FQNNGV. Trimming took 0 bases from V and 6 from J, leaving 6 bases between them. CDR3 in amino acids: CASSLESGEQYF. The CDR3 nucleotides are TGTGCCAGCAGCTTAGAGTCTGGCGAGCAGTACTTC.

This clonotype came up many times. This chain uses TRBV12-3 or TRBV12-4 with TRBJ1-5; D perhaps matches TRBD1 (5 bases). V was clipped by 6 bases and J by 1 base, with 10 bases between them. The CDR3 totals 14 residues. The CDR3 bases are TGTGCCAGCAGAACTCCAGGGAGCAATCAGCCCCAGCATTTT. As protein: CASRTPGSNQPQHF.

V usage is TRBV20-1 and J usage is TRBJ1-5; weak D call: TRBD1 (6 bases). CDR1 DFQATT and CDR2 SNEGSKA come from the germline V gene (reference sequence). With 3 bases removed from V and 0 bases from J, the gap between germline ends came to 15 bases. The CDR3 is 16 amino acids. CDR3 sequence reads: CSARILSGVSNQPQHF. The CDR3 nucleotides read TGCAGTGCTAGGATCTTGTCAGGGGTTAGCAATCAGCCCCAGCATTTT.

The V and J genes are TRBV2 and TRBJ2-3, with TRBD2 as a possible D gene (6 bases). The germline CDR1 and CDR2 sequences are SNHLY and FYNNEI. This CDR3 comprises 12 residues. The V gene lost 6 bases and the J gene lost 11 bases, with 15 bases spanning the gap. The CDR3 DNA sequence: TGTGCCAGCAGGCCGCGGACGGAGGGGCAGTATTTT. Encoded protein: CASRPRTEGQYF.

The chain carries TRBV27 and TRBJ2-1; TRBD2 aligns across 11 bases. Germline assignment: CDR1 MNHEY and CDR2 SMNVEV (reference sequence). The CDR3 loop spans 15 amino acids. The junction had 5 bases not matched to a gene; V was cut back by 7 bases and J by 3 bases. DNA of the CDR3: TGTGCCAGCACCTCCGGGACTAGCGGCTACAATGAGCAGTTCTTC. It encodes CASTSGTSGYNEQFF.

V and J are TRBV9 and TRBJ2-5, with D possibly matching TRBD1 (6 bases). This CDR3 is 15 amino acids long. V was trimmed by 0 bases and J by 7 bases, leaving 16 bases between them. CDR1 and CDR2 (germline): SGDLS, YYNGEE. CDR3 region: CASSVGGEDRGTQYF. Written as DNA, the CDR3 is TGTGCCAGCAGCGTAGGGGGTGAGGACAGAGGGACCCAGTACTTC.

This clonotype has at least ten counts. J is TRBJ2-5 and V is TRBV7-9; perhaps TRBD2 as D (5 bases). Germline CDR1 and CDR2: SEHNR and FQNEAQ (reference sequence). Trimming removed 5 bases at V and 4 bases at J, with 20 bases between. The CDR3 length is 16 residues. The CDR3 spells CASSPKDGRRGETQYF. The CDR3 DNA is TGTGCCAGCAGCCCCAAGGACGGCCGACGGGGAGAGACCCAGTACTTC.

Remarks on this clonotype: This clone may be a read error of a much larger clone one base away. The chain uses TRBV2 and TRBJ2-6; a weak D match, TRBD2 (6 bases). Looked up from germline, CDR1 is SNHLY and CDR2 is FYNNEI. This CDR3 has 14 amino acids. This CDR3 is CASSPGTGANALTF. The CDR3, as DNA: TGTGCCAGCAGCCCAGGGACTGGGGCCAACGCCCTGACTTTC.

This clonotype was found many times. The chain combines TRBV29-1 with TRBJ2-3; no definite D call. The V end lost 1 base, the J end lost 4 bases, and 9 bases lay between the germline ends. Germline V lookup: CDR1 SQVTM, CDR2 ANQGSEA. The CDR3 runs 13 residues. The CDR3 DNA follows: TGCAGCGTTGAAGGGCGGCAGTCAGATACGCAGTATTTT. This codes for CSVEGRQSDTQYF.

This chain joins TRBV19 and TRBJ2-1, with 8 positions matching TRBD2. V shed 3 bases, J shed 4 bases, and the junction held 5 bases outside the gene matches. The CDR3 runs 15 residues. Germline lookup yields CDR1 LNHDA and CDR2 SQIVND (reference sequence). The CDR3 DNA is TGTGCCAGTAGTATCGGAGCTAGCGGGTACAATGAGCAGTTCTTC. As protein: CASSIGASGYNEQFF.

This clonotype was recorded at least ten times. This sequence joins TRBV5-1 and TRBJ2-1, with 12 bases lining up with TRBD2. The CDR3 is 14 amino acids. Trimming at V came to 4 bases and at J to 8 bases, leaving 4 bases not matched to a gene. Germline V gives CDR1 SGHRS, CDR2 YFSETQ. CDR3 loop: CASSPSGRADEQFF. As DNA, the CDR3 is TGCGCCAGCAGCCCTAGCGGGAGGGCCGATGAGCAGTTCTTC.

Ten or more counts support this clonotype. The chain is built from TRBV12-3 or TRBV12-4 and TRBJ1-5; D unclear. There are 16 residues in the CDR3. Trimming stripped 0 bases from V and 6 bases from J, with 15 bases between. CDR3 bases: TGTGCCAGCAGTTTAGCGCTCGAAAGTATGGTTCAGCCCCAGCATTTT. It codes for CASSLALESMVQPQHF.

This clonotype was seen a few times. This chain uses TRBV3-1 with TRBJ2-1; 9 bases match TRBD2. CDR1 and CDR2 (germline): LGHDT, YNNKEL (reference sequence). CDR3 length: 16 amino acids. J gave up 5 bases and V 6 bases, and 11 bases lay outside the gene matches. DNA of the CDR3: TGTGCCAGCAGTCTATTTAGCGGGAGTAGGGACAATGAGCAGTTCTTC. It is translated as CASSLFSGSRDNEQFF.

The rearrangement uses TRBV5-1 and TRBJ2-1; D could derive from TRBD1 or TRBD2 (5 bases each). The CDR3 is made up of 12 amino acids. V lost 0 bases to trimming and J lost 8 bases, with 6 bases between them. Per germline, CDR1 SGHRS and CDR2 YFSETQ. CDR3 in DNA: TGCGCCAGCAGCTTGGGGGACCATGAGCAGTTCTTC. This translates into CASSLGDHEQFF.

The V and J genes are TRBV25-1 and TRBJ1-2; the match to TRBD1 covers 9 bases. The CDR3 consists of 14 residues. Unmatched junction bases numbered 7, after V lost 3 bases and J lost 8 bases. The germline V gene encodes CDR1 MGHDK and CDR2 SYGVNS. The DNA of the CDR3 is TGTGCCAGCAGTGAGGGGACAGGGACTAGCGGCTACACCTTC. Translation: CASSEGTGTSGYTF.

This clonotype came up many times. The chain is built from TRBV5-1 and TRBJ1-1; D possibly corresponds to TRBD1 (5 bases). The V and J ends lost 3 bases and 6 bases respectively, with 12 bases between them. The CDR3 extends over 13 amino acids. CDR1 and CDR2 (germline): SGHRS, YFSETQ. CDR3 protein: CASSWGQSPEAFF. The CDR3 DNA sequence: TGCGCCAGCAGCTGGGGCCAGTCCCCTGAAGCTTTCTTT.

The rearrangement links TRBV28 to TRBJ2-7, with 11 bases lining up with TRBD1. Trimming at V came to 3 bases and at J to 4 bases, leaving 5 bases not matched to a gene. This CDR3 has 15 amino acids. Germline CDR1 reads MDHEN; CDR2 reads SYDVKM. The CDR3: CASSFGQGARYEQYF. The CDR3 nucleotides are TGTGCCAGCAGTTTTGGACAGGGGGCGCGGTACGAGCAGTACTTC.

This clonotype was seen at least ten times. V gene TRBV12-3 or TRBV12-4 combines with J gene TRBJ2-3; D tentatively reads TRBD1 or TRBD2 (5 bases each). This CDR3 contains 13 residues. V was shortened by 5 bases and J by 2 bases, with 8 bases between the two germline ends. Here the CDR3 DNA reads TGTGCCAGCAGTCGGGACCTCACAGATACGCAGTATTTT. It encodes CASSRDLTDTQYF.

At least ten counts were recorded for this clonotype. V and J are TRBV10-3 and TRBJ2-7; 8 bases fit TRBD2. This CDR3 spans 13 amino acids. Germline V gives CDR1 ENHRY, CDR2 SYGVKD. Trimming at V came to 7 bases and at J to 5 bases, leaving 7 bases not matched to a gene. CDR3 loop: CAIKERERDEQYF. CDR3 nucleotide sequence: TGTGCCATCAAGGAGCGGGAGAGGGACGAGCAGTACTTC.

This clonotype was observed many times. CDR3 in DNA: TGCAGTGCTAGTGGAGGGGGGACTCCGCAAGAGACCCAGTACTTC. It is translated as CSASGGGTPQETQYF. The rearrangement uses TRBV20-1 and TRBJ2-5; D might be TRBD1 or TRBD2, each matching 6 bases. The germline V gene has CDR1 DFQATT and CDR2 SNEGSKA (reference sequence). Trimming stripped 3 bases from V and 2 bases from J, with 16 bases between. This CDR3 contains 15 residues.

This clonotype was recorded at least ten times. The genes are TRBV29-1 and TRBJ1-1; 7 bases agree with TRBD1. This CDR3 comprises 13 residues. From germline, CDR1 is SQVTM and CDR2 ANQGSEA. The ends lost 5 bases at V and 2 bases at J; junction bases unmatched: 5. The CDR3 reads CSVPGTVNTEAFF. DNA for the CDR3: TGCAGCGTTCCCGGGACAGTAAACACTGAAGCTTTCTTT.

There are a few counts of this clonotype. This chain joins TRBV16 and TRBJ2-7, with D tentatively TRBD1 or TRBD2 (6 bases each). CDR1 and CDR2 (germline): KGHSY, FQNENV. The V gene lost 3 bases and the J gene lost 2 bases, with 14 bases spanning the gap. The CDR3 length is 15 residues. CDR3 region: CASSHGGPLTYEQYF. The CDR3 region has the DNA TGTGCCAGCAGCCACGGGGGCCCCCTCACCTACGAGCAGTACTTC.

This clonotype has a count of ten or more. V is TRBV27 and J is TRBJ2-1, with 9 positions matching TRBD2. CDR1 MNHEY and CDR2 SMNVEV come from the germline V gene (reference sequence). The CDR3 loop spans 15 amino acids. The V and J ends lost 5 bases and 5 bases, in that order; junction bases with no gene match: 7. This chain's CDR3 is CASSPTRLADNEQFF. The CDR3 DNA sequence: TGTGCCAGCAGTCCAACCCGACTAGCGGACAATGAGCAGTTCTTC.

This clonotype was counted many times. CDR3 sequence: CSVVLADQETQYF. In nucleotides, the CDR3 is TGCAGCGTTGTGCTAGCAGACCAAGAGACCCAGTACTTC. The rearrangement joins TRBV29-1 to TRBJ2-5; maybe TRBD2 (5 bases). V dropped 4 bases and J dropped 0 bases, with 9 bases sitting between them. The CDR3 is 13 amino acids. Germline assignment: CDR1 SQVTM and CDR2 ANQGSEA.

V gene TRBV28 combines with J gene TRBJ2-7; 11 positions agree with TRBD2. This CDR3 is 15 amino acids long. Germline CDR1 and CDR2: MDHEN and SYDVKM. V lost 6 bases and J lost 3; bases outside the gene matches: 7. CDR3 sequence reads: CASRSEGTSGYEQYF. CDR3 nucleotide sequence: TGTGCCAGCAGGTCGGAAGGGACTAGCGGCTACGAGCAGTACTTC.